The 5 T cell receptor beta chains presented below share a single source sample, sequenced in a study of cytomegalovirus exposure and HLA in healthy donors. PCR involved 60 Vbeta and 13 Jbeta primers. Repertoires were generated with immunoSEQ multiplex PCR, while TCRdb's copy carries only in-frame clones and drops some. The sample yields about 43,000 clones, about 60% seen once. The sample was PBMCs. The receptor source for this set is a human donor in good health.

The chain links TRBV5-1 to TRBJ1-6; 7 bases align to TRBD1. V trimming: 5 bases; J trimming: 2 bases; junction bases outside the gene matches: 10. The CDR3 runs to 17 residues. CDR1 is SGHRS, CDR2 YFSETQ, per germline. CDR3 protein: CASRYATTGAYNSPLHF. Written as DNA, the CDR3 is TGCGCCAGCAGATACGCTACAACAGGGGCCTATAATTCACCCCTCCACTTT.

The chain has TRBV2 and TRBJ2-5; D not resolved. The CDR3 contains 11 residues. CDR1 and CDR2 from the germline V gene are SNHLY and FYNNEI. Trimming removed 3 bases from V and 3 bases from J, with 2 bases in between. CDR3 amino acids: CASSDEETQYF. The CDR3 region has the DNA TGTGCCAGCAGTGACGAAGAGACCCAGTACTTC. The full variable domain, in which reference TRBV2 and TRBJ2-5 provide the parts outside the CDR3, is EPEVTQTPSHQVTQMGQEVILRCVPISNHLYFYWYRQILGQKVEFLVSFYNNEISEKSEIFDDQFSVERPDGSNFTLKIRSTKLEDSAMYFCASSDEETQYFGPGTRLLVL.

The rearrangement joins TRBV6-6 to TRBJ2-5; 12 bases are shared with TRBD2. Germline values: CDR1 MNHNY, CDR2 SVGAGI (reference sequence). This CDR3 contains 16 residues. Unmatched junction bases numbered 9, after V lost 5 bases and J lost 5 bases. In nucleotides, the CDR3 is TGTGCCAGCAGTCCCACCGGACTAGCGGGGCTTGAGACCCAGTACTTC. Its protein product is CASSPTGLAGLETQYF.

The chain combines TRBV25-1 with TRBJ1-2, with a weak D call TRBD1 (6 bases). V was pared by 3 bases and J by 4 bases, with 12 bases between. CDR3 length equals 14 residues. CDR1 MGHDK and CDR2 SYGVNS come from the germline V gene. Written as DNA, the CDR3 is TGTGCCAGCAGTGATGCGGACAGAGTCTATGGCTACACCTTC. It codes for CASSDADRVYGYTF.

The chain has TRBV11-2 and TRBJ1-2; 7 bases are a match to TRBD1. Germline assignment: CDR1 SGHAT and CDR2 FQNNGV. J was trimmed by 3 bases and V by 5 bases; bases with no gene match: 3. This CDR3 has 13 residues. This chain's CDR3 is CASSRDSDYGYTF. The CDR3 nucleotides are TGTGCCAGCAGCCGGGACAGCGACTATGGCTACACCTTC.